This T cell receptor (beta chain) was sequenced for a study of early T cells in non-severe SARS-CoV-2 infection. Whole-study context: Chains stayed unpaired after sequencing of bulk RNA from unsorted whole blood.

Each cDNA molecule carried a unique molecular identifier. One entry per CDR3 protein results from TCRdb running MiXCR on the 5' RACE reads. The table has around 30,000 distinct CDR3 sequences, 5% to 6.5% seen once. Study-wide results and limits: Anti-spike CD8 responses were favored in VDJdb matching, and private and CD4 specificities were missed.

This clonotype was seen repeatedly, ten times or more. Its antigen is currently unknown. V lost 2 bases, J lost 3 bases, and 9 bases stayed unmatched. The CDR3 runs 16 residues. Germline-derived CDR1 and CDR2 are SGHAT and FQNNGV. The sample comprised whole blood. The TCR originated in an adult who was a healthcare worker with PCR-confirmed SARS-CoV-2 infection or an uninfected control (not recorded which). The V call is TRBV11-2, the J call TRBJ2-7, with TRBD1 identical over 8 bases. The CDR3, as DNA: TGTGCCAGCAGCTTATGGGACAGGAACCCCTTCTACGAGCAGTACTTC. Amino acid sequence: CASSLWDRNPFYEQYF. Full variable domain (outside the CDR3, taken from reference TRBV11-2 and TRBJ2-7): EAGVAQSPRYKIIEKRQSVAFWCNPISGHATLYWYQQILGQGPKLLIQFQNNGVVDDSQLPKDRFSAERLKGVDSTLKIQPAKLEDSAVYLCASSLWDRNPFYEQYFGPGTRLTVT.